Each of the 30 T cell receptor beta chains below was sequenced from the same sample in a study of cytomegalovirus exposure and HLA in healthy donors. 13 Jbeta primers and 60 Vbeta primers were used for the PCR. The method was immunoSEQ multiplex PCR; TCRdb's version includes in-frame clones alone and lacks a portion of them. The sample contains around 190,000 clones, around 88% of which appear only once. The sequencing input was PBMCs. The receptors were gathered from a woman aged 25 to 39 in good health and CMV-seronegative.

The genes are TRBV2 and TRBJ1-3; D uncertain. This CDR3 contains 15 residues. CDR1 is SNHLY and CDR2 is FYNNEI in the germline V gene. Trimming took off 3 bases at V and 2 bases at J, with 11 bases between the two ends. CDR3 protein: CASSEGRGPGNTIYF. Written as DNA, the CDR3 is TGTGCCAGCAGTGAGGGTCGAGGGCCTGGAAACACCATATATTTT.

The chain has TRBV7-9 and TRBJ2-2, with D perhaps TRBD1 (6 bases). In germline, CDR1 is SEHNR, CDR2 FQNEAQ (reference sequence). CDR3 length: 16 amino acids. Trimming pared 5 bases from V and 1 base from J, leaving 14 bases between. CDR3 residues: CASSQNRVGNTGELFF. Here the CDR3 DNA reads TGTGCCAGCAGCCAGAACAGGGTCGGGAACACCGGGGAGCTGTTTTTT.

The J gene is TRBJ1-1, the V gene TRBV6-4; no definite D call. There are 14 residues in the CDR3. Germline values: CDR1 MRHNA, CDR2 SNTAGT. With 3 bases removed from V and 4 bases from J, the gap between germline ends came to 12 bases. The CDR3 DNA reads TGTGCCAGCAGTGAGGGCCCCCAGTCCACTGAAGCTTTCTTT. As protein: CASSEGPQSTEAFF.

This sequence joins TRBV7-9 and TRBJ2-7; 9 bases match TRBD1. The CDR3 runs 15 residues. Losses at the gene ends were 6 bases for V and 4 bases for J; bases not matched to a gene: 10. Looked up from germline, CDR1 is SEHNR and CDR2 is FQNEAQ (reference sequence). CDR3 loop: CASRPWGQGLYEQYF. As DNA, the CDR3 is TGTGCCAGCAGGCCCTGGGGACAGGGACTGTACGAGCAGTACTTC.

The V gene is TRBV7-8, the J gene TRBJ1-2, with D maybe TRBD1 (6 bases). This CDR3 spans 15 amino acids. Trimming took 5 bases from V and 5 from J, leaving 18 bases between them. The V gene's germline CDR1 is SGHVS and CDR2 FQNEAQ. As DNA, the CDR3 is TGTGCCAGCAGCCCTACAGGGCTAAGGGGTTATGGCTACACCTTC. Residues: CASSPTGLRGYGYTF.

The CDR3 DNA reads TGTGCCAGCAGCTCCAAAGGGGACAAGCGACTACGGGGTGAAAAACTGTTTTTT. Translating it yields CASSSKGDKRLRGEKLFF. The chain combines TRBV7-8 with TRBJ1-4, with D possibly being TRBD1 (6 bases). The germline V gene has CDR1 SGHVS and CDR2 FQNEAQ. This CDR3 spans 18 amino acids. V lost 4 bases and J 7 bases, leaving 25 bases between the germline ends.

This chain links TRBV4-1 with TRBJ2-3, with TRBD2 as a possible D gene (6 bases). The CDR3 consists of 16 residues. The V and J ends lost 1 base and 0 bases respectively, with 11 bases between them. Germline assignment: CDR1 MGHRA and CDR2 YSYEKL. CDR3 loop: CASSQVPSVSTDTQYF. The CDR3 DNA sequence: TGCGCCAGCAGCCAAGTCCCTAGCGTTAGCACAGATACGCAGTATTTT.

The V and J genes are TRBV15 and TRBJ2-5; D perhaps matches TRBD2 (5 bases). Germline loops: CDR1 LNHNV, CDR2 YYDKDF (reference sequence). CDR3 length equals 16 residues. Between the trimmed V and J ends, which lost 3 bases and 5 bases, there was a span of 19 bases. DNA for the CDR3: TGTGCCACCAGCAGGGGAGTCGGAACCCAACGGGAGACCCAGTACTTC. Translating it yields CATSRGVGTQRETQYF.

CDR3 sequence reads: CATMGGTYEQYF. DNA of the CDR3: TGTGCCACCATGGGGGGGACCTACGAGCAGTACTTC. The genes are TRBV28 and TRBJ2-7; 7 bases map to TRBD2. Germline CDR1 is MDHEN and CDR2 is SYDVKM. There are 12 residues in the CDR3. The V segment lost 10 bases and the J segment 2 bases; nucleotides outside the gene matches: 5.

This clone was detected only once. V and J are TRBV11-2 and TRBJ2-1; TRBD2 might be the D (7 bases). V was pared by 5 bases and J by 4 bases, with 15 bases between. Germline V gives CDR1 SGHAT, CDR2 FQNNGV. This CDR3 has 15 amino acids. The CDR3 DNA follows: TGTGCCAGCAGCGTCCGGGGGGCTCAGTACAATGAGCAGTTCTTC. It encodes CASSVRGAQYNEQFF.

This sequence joins TRBV29-1 and TRBJ2-3, with D perhaps matching TRBD1 (5 bases). The CDR3 consists of 15 residues. The V gene's germline CDR1 is SQVTM and CDR2 ANQGSEA. The V end lost 0 bases, the J end lost 0 bases, and 10 bases lay between the germline ends. CDR3 nucleotide sequence: TGCAGCGTTGAAGATCCAGGACATAGCACAGATACGCAGTATTTT. Protein product: CSVEDPGHSTDTQYF.

This chain joins TRBV11-2 and TRBJ2-2; the D is unclear. This CDR3 has 13 amino acids. Germline V gene data show CDR1 as SGHAT and CDR2 as FQNNGV. The CDR3 DNA reads as TGTGGCTCGTCCCCCTATCACACCGGGGAGCTGTTTTTT. Translated, it gives CGSSPYHTGELFF.

The genes are TRBV4-1 and TRBJ2-7; D might be TRBD1 (6 bases). This CDR3 contains 16 residues. Between the trimmed V and J ends, which lost 1 base and 3 bases, there was a span of 16 bases. The germline V gene has CDR1 MGHRA and CDR2 YSYEKL. The CDR3 spells CASSQGGVQGSYEQYF. The CDR3 nucleotides are TGCGCCAGCAGCCAAGGTGGGGTTCAGGGGAGCTACGAGCAGTACTTC.

The table lists this clone with a count of one. The chain carries TRBV25-1 and TRBJ2-3; D unclear. V lost 5 bases and J 2 bases, leaving 8 bases between the germline ends. The CDR3 is 13 residues long. Germline V gene sequence: CDR1 MGHDK, CDR2 SYGVNS. The CDR3 is CASSPVHTDTQYF. In nucleotides, the CDR3 is TGTGCCAGCAGTCCAGTCCACACAGATACGCAGTATTTT.

The chain recombines TRBV4-2 with TRBJ1-5; tentatively, D is TRBD1 (6 bases). The germline CDR1 and CDR2 sequences are LGHNA and YNFKEQ. The CDR3 spans 16 residues. Trimming removed 3 bases at V and 6 bases at J, with 18 bases between. CDR3 sequence: CASSHKTGSGSQPQHF. The CDR3 DNA follows: TGTGCCAGCAGCCATAAGACAGGATCTGGCAGTCAGCCCCAGCATTTT.

The chain is built from TRBV6-5 and TRBJ1-1, with 11 bases aligning to TRBD1. The CDR3 consists of 15 residues. Trimming at V came to 5 bases and at J to 9 bases, leaving 11 bases not matched to a gene. CDR1 is MNHEY and CDR2 is SVGAGI in the germline V gene. Here the CDR3 DNA reads TGTGCCAGCAGTAGAAGCCCCGGGACAGGGGGTAAAGCTTTCTTT. Amino acids: CASSRSPGTGGKAFF.

The CDR3 bases are TGTGCCAGCTCACCGGGACTAGCTCGCGACGAGCAGTACTTC. Amino acid sequence: CASSPGLARDEQYF. This chain uses TRBV18 with TRBJ2-7; 9 nucleotides line up with TRBD2. Germline trimming cut 3 bases from V and 5 bases from J; bases unmatched to any gene: 5. There are 14 residues in the CDR3. Germline CDR1 is KGHSH and CDR2 is LQKENI.

This chain links TRBV5-6 with TRBJ2-2; D may be TRBD1 (6 bases). V lost 4 bases to trimming and J lost 3 bases, with 13 bases between them. This CDR3 is 15 amino acids long. CDR1 SGHDT and CDR2 YYEEEE come from the germline V gene. In DNA form, the CDR3 reads TGTGCCAGCAGCCCCGGACAGAGCTACACCGGGGAGCTGTTTTTT. It specifies CASSPGQSYTGELFF.

This chain links TRBV7-9 with TRBJ2-3, with D unresolved. V lost 3 bases and J 5 bases, leaving 3 bases between the germline ends. CDR1 is SEHNR, CDR2 FQNEAQ, per germline (reference sequence). CDR3 size: 11 residues. CDR3 protein: CASSFQDTQYF. The CDR3 DNA is TGTGCCAGCAGCTTTCAAGATACGCAGTATTTT.

The V and J genes are TRBV4-1 and TRBJ2-2; 10 nucleotides match TRBD1. The V gene end was trimmed by 4 bases and the J gene end by 5 bases; junction bases not matched to a gene: 7. The germline V gene has CDR1 MGHRA and CDR2 YSYEKL. CDR3 size: 16 residues. Here the CDR3 DNA reads TGCGCCAGCAGCCGGGCTGGACAGGGGGGAACCGGGGAGCTGTTTTTT. As protein: CASSRAGQGGTGELFF.

The gene calls are TRBV5-1 and TRBJ1-1, with 9 bases aligning to TRBD1. The V gene's germline CDR1 is SGHRS and CDR2 YFSETQ. The CDR3 covers 14 residues. The V gene end was trimmed by 4 bases and the J gene end by 4 bases; junction bases not matched to a gene: 5. The CDR3 DNA follows: TGCGCCAGCAGCATGGAGACAGGGGGCACTGAAGCTTTCTTT. Translating it yields CASSMETGGTEAFF.

J is TRBJ2-3 and V is TRBV7-6, with TRBD2 matching over 13 bases. The CDR3 covers 18 residues. Germline loops: CDR1 SGHVS, CDR2 FNYEAQ. J gave up 8 bases and V 2 bases, and 13 bases lay outside the gene matches. The CDR3 sequence is CASSLQGTSGILTSTQYF. Written as DNA, the CDR3 is TGTGCCAGCAGCTTACAAGGGACTAGCGGGATCCTTACCTCTACGCAGTATTTT.

The chain combines TRBV5-6 with TRBJ1-3; a possible D gene is TRBD1 (6 bases). The CDR3 has 17 residues. Trimming removed 4 bases from V and 3 bases from J, with 20 bases in between. Germline V gene sequence: CDR1 SGHDT, CDR2 YYEEEE. This CDR3 is CASSPRLTGLGGNTIYF. CDR3 coding DNA: TGTGCCAGCAGCCCTAGACTTACAGGGCTTGGTGGAAACACCATATATTTT. Looking up the rest from reference TRBV5-6 and TRBJ1-3 gives the full variable domain: DAGVTQSPTHLIKTRGQQVTLRCSPKSGHDTVSWYQQALGQGPQFIFQYYEEEERQRGNFPDRFSGHQFPNYSSELNVNALLLGDSALYLCASSPRLTGLGGNTIYFGEGSWLTVV.

In this sample, this clone turned up a few times. The chain links TRBV15 to TRBJ2-7; 9 bases are a match to TRBD2. V dropped 0 bases and J dropped 6; count of bases not matched to a gene: 9. This CDR3 spans 16 amino acids. The germline V gene encodes CDR1 LNHNV and CDR2 YYDKDF (reference sequence). The CDR3: CATSRDKAGGPSEQYF. The CDR3 region has the DNA TGTGCCACCAGCAGAGATAAGGCGGGAGGGCCGTCCGAGCAGTACTTC. The full variable domain, its missing parts supplied by reference TRBV15 and TRBJ2-7, is DAMVIQNPRYQVTQFGKPVTLSCSQTLNHNVMYWYQQKSSQAPKLLFHYYDKDFNNEADTPDNFQSRRPNTSFCFLDIRSPGLGDTAMYLCATSRDKAGGPSEQYFGPGTRLTVT.

The chain combines TRBV13 with TRBJ2-3, with a possible D match to TRBD2 (7 bases). The length of the CDR3 is 15 residues. V was cut by 7 bases and J by 7 bases, with 21 bases left in between. Germline V gene lookup returns CDR1 PRHDT and CDR2 FYEKMQ (reference sequence). CDR3 nucleotide sequence: TGTGCCAGCACCATACTCGCGGGGGCCTATCATACGCAGTATTTT. This codes for CASTILAGAYHTQYF.

V and J are TRBV30 and TRBJ2-2; D gene uncertain. The V end lost 2 bases, the J end lost 8 bases, and 6 bases lay between the germline ends. Germline V gene sequence: CDR1 GTSNPN, CDR2 SVGIG (reference sequence). This CDR3 contains 11 residues. CDR3 in DNA: TGTGCCTGGAGTAGGAGTGGGGAGCTGTTTTTT. This sequence encodes CAWSRSGELFF.

The chain uses TRBV9 and TRBJ1-4, with D perhaps matching TRBD1 (5 bases). Germline V lookup: CDR1 SGDLS, CDR2 YYNGEE. The CDR3 has 15 amino acids. The V gene lost 0 bases and the J gene lost 6 bases, with 12 bases spanning the gap. CDR3 DNA: TGTGCCAGCAGCGTAGATGGGGGGATCTATGAAAAACTGTTTTTT. It codes for CASSVDGGIYEKLFF.

V is TRBV7-9 and J is TRBJ2-1, with 8 bases that match TRBD2. CDR1 is SEHNR, CDR2 FQNEAQ, per germline (reference sequence). The CDR3 runs to 14 residues. After removal of 7 bases from V and 5 bases from J, the junction contained 7 bases not matched to a gene. The CDR3 loop reads CASTIGGEHNEQFF. As DNA, the CDR3 is TGTGCCAGCACCATCGGGGGGGAACACAATGAGCAGTTCTTC.

Note on this clone: Other DNA sequences in the sample encode the same CDR3. This rearrangement joins TRBV28 to TRBJ2-7; D not resolved. Germline values: CDR1 MDHEN, CDR2 SYDVKM. This CDR3 contains 12 residues. The germline V and J ends were trimmed by 2 bases and 5 bases, with 7 bases remaining between them. The CDR3 bases are TGTGCCAGCAGTTTACTACAGAACGAGCAGTACTTC. It is translated as CASSLLQNEQYF.

This chain uses TRBV5-1 with TRBJ2-1; 7 nucleotides agree with TRBD1. Germline V CDR1 and CDR2: SGHRS, YFSETQ. The CDR3 loop spans 13 amino acids. The V segment lost 4 bases and the J segment 10 bases; nucleotides outside the gene matches: 8. CDR3 nucleotides: TGCGCCAGCAGCAGAGACAGGGAGCGCGAGCAGTTCTTC. This sequence encodes CASSRDREREQFF. Together with reference TRBV5-1 and TRBJ2-1, the CDR3 gives the full variable domain: KAGVTQTPRYLIKTRGQQVTLSCSPISGHRSVSWYQQTPGQGLQFLFEYFSETQRNKGNFPGRFSGRQFSNSRSEMNVSTLELGDSALYLCASSRDREREQFFGPGTRLTVL.